This T cell receptor beta chain was sequenced in a study of tumour-infiltrating T cells in Burkitt lymphoma. Study-wide background: Repertoire clonality predicted overall and progression-free survival.

This clone appeared a few times. The antigen is not known. Profiled with immunoSEQ multiplex PCR; TCRdb holds only in-frame clones, not every one. The table records more than 40,000 clones, less than 35% of them present only once. The CDR3 contains 13 residues. Trimming pared 6 bases from V and 2 bases from J, leaving 8 bases between. The germline gives CDR1 SNHLY, CDR2 FYNNEI. Findings and limits, study-wide: Many Burkitt lymphoma patients shared several public clonotypes.

The clonotype originates from a human donor with Burkitt lymphoma. The source material was tumor tissue. The chain has TRBV2 and TRBJ1-5; D call uncertain. CDR3 in DNA: TGTGCCAGCAGGGGTGATGGCAATCAGCCCCAGCATTTT. Encoded protein: CASRGDGNQPQHF.